This T cell receptor (beta chain) emerged from a study of post-analysis software for immune sequencing data. Study as a whole: Secondary progressive, relapsing-remitting and progressive-relapsing multiple sclerosis were among the included disease courses.

This CDR3 region has 14 residues. Looked up from germline, CDR1 is DFQATT and CDR2 is SNEGSKA (reference sequence). V was clipped by 5 bases and J by 5 bases; unmatched bases: 10. The TCR beta cDNA libraries carried unique molecular identifiers. Yield was roughly 500,000 cDNA molecules from around 1 to 10 million T cells. TCRdb processed the PCR reads anew with MiXCR; each CDR3 protein has one entry. The sample yields 450,000 to 700,000 distinct CDR3 sequences, around 40% seen once. Findings and caveats of the study: F measure clustering grouped samples strongly by preparation batch. Multiple sclerosis patients showed significantly lower normalized Chao1 diversity than controls did. Comparison of patients with controls showed a handful of TRBV segments more frequent in patients, TRBV5-6, TRBV5-1 and TRBV20-1 among them.

Remarks on this clonotype: Its antigen remains unidentified.

The sequencing sample was made of blood. The V gene is TRBV20-1, the J gene TRBJ1-1; 8 bases match TRBD1. The clonotype comes from a girl aged 5 to 17 with multiple sclerosis. The CDR3 nucleotides read TGCAGTGCTCCACCCAGGGGGCCGGGGACTGAAGCTTTCTTT. Protein product: CSAPPRGPGTEAFF.